These 28 T cell receptor beta chains were all obtained from the same sample, sequenced in a study of cytomegalovirus exposure and HLA in healthy donors. 60 Vbeta and 13 Jbeta primers were used in PCR. Assay: immunoSEQ multiplex PCR; the TCRdb copy retains only in-frame clones and omits some. Reported are about 88,000 clones; the ten largest clones contain 5.5%. Material: PBMCs. These receptors all stem from a girl under 18 in good health and CMV-seropositive.

The J gene is TRBJ2-5, the V gene TRBV7-4, with D perhaps matching TRBD2 (5 bases). The germline V gene has CDR1 SGHVT and CDR2 SQSDAQ. CDR3 size: 15 residues. V was trimmed by 6 bases and J by 1 base, leaving 15 bases between them. The CDR3 DNA follows: TGTGCCAGCAGACCTACAGAAGAGGGCCAAGAGACCCAGTACTTC. It encodes CASRPTEEGQETQYF.

This chain links TRBV18 with TRBJ1-6; possible D gene TRBD1, 6 bases. Deletions cut 0 bases from V and 9 bases from J, with 15 bases between. This CDR3 contains 16 residues. Germline V CDR1 and CDR2: KGHSH, LQKENI. CDR3 in DNA: TGTGCCAGCTCACCACCGTCCCGACAGGTCGGTTCACCCCTCCACTTT. Protein sequence: CASSPPSRQVGSPLHF.

The rearrangement uses TRBV10-3 and TRBJ2-7; D may be TRBD1 (5 bases). The CDR3 runs to 12 residues. Germline CDR1 is ENHRY and CDR2 is SYGVKD. V lost 3 bases, J lost 6 bases, and 9 bases lay in between. The CDR3 is CAISDQGSEQYV. The CDR3 nucleotides read TGTGCCATCAGTGACCAGGGTTCCGAGCAGTACGTC.

V and J are TRBV11-1 and TRBJ1-1; D possibly corresponds to TRBD1 (5 bases). Germline V gene data show CDR1 as SGHAT and CDR2 as FQDESV (reference sequence). The germline V and J ends were trimmed by 3 bases and 5 bases, with 16 bases remaining between them. This CDR3 spans 15 amino acids. DNA of the CDR3: TGTGCCAGCAGCTTTAGACGGCCGGGGGAAACTGAAGCTTTCTTT. Its protein product is CASSFRRPGETEAFF.

The chain couples TRBV6-5 to TRBJ1-2; 10 bases align to TRBD1. The J segment lost 3 bases and the V segment lost 5 bases, leaving 6 bases of the junction unmatched. Germline CDR1 is MNHEY and CDR2 is SVGAGI. This CDR3 has 15 amino acids. This CDR3 is CASSNAGTGDYGYTF. The CDR3 DNA sequence: TGTGCCAGCAGTAACGCGGGGACAGGGGACTATGGCTACACCTTC.

J is TRBJ2-7 and V is TRBV6-1, with D maybe TRBD1 (5 bases). Germline V gene lookup returns CDR1 MNHNS and CDR2 SASEGT. Trimming shortened V by 1 base and J by 0 bases, and 7 bases separated the two germline ends. The CDR3 loop spans 14 amino acids. The CDR3 reads CASSEEDSSYEQYF. In DNA, the CDR3 is TGTGCCAGCAGTGAAGAAGACAGCTCCTACGAGCAGTACTTC.

This chain links TRBV21-1 with TRBJ2-7; the table's D call, TRBD1, has no DNA check behind it. TRBV21-1 is a pseudogene. The CDR3 spans 14 residues. The CDR3 DNA follows: TGTGCCAGCAGCAAGCGTCAGGTCTCCTACGAGCAGTACGTC. Its protein product is CASSKRQVSYEQYV.

V and J are TRBV11-3 and TRBJ2-4, with D tentatively TRBD2 (5 bases). Germline V gene data show CDR1 as SGHNT and CDR2 as YENEEA. V lost 2 bases to trimming and J lost 3 bases, with 14 bases between them. The CDR3 contains 16 residues. In DNA form, the CDR3 reads TGTGCCAGCAGCTTAAATTTGCGGGTAAACAAAAACATTCAGTACTTC. It encodes CASSLNLRVNKNIQYF.

The chain is built from TRBV5-6 and TRBJ2-2; the match to TRBD2 covers 8 bases. CDR3 length: 16 amino acids. Germline values: CDR1 SGHDT, CDR2 YYEEEE. V lost 4 bases to trimming and J lost 4 bases; unmatched junction nucleotides: 9. This chain's CDR3 is CASSPPGLGGTGELFF. Written as DNA, the CDR3 is TGTGCCAGCAGCCCACCGGGACTAGGTGGCACCGGGGAGCTGTTTTTT.

The gene calls are TRBV30 and TRBJ1-4; the match to TRBD1 covers 8 bases. V was clipped by 1 base and J by 7 bases; unmatched bases: 5. Germline-derived CDR1 and CDR2 are GTSNPN and SVGIG (reference sequence). CDR3 length: 14 residues. CDR3 DNA sequence: TGTGCCTGGAGTGCAGGGGACAGGATTGAAAAACTGTTTTTT. Amino acids: CAWSAGDRIEKLFF. Full variable domain (outside the CDR3, taken from reference TRBV30 and TRBJ1-4): SQTIHQWPATLVQPVGSPLSLECTVEGTSNPNLYWYRQAAGRGLQLLFYSVGIGQISSEVPQNLSASRPQDRQFILSSKKLLLSDSGFYLCAWSAGDRIEKLFFGSGTQLSVL.

The rearrangement links TRBV4-3 to TRBJ1-5; D may be TRBD1 (5 bases). CDR3 length: 16 residues. The V gene's germline CDR1 is LGHNA and CDR2 YSLEER. The V end lost 0 bases, the J end lost 2 bases, and 11 bases lay between the germline ends. The CDR3 nucleotides read TGCGCCAGCAGCCAAGATTGGGGCGTAGGCAATCAGCCCCAGCATTTT. Its protein is CASSQDWGVGNQPQHF.

Here the CDR3 reads CASSSGPYQETQYF. In nucleotides, the CDR3 is TGTGCCAGCAGCTCTGGGCCGTACCAAGAGACCCAGTACTTC. The chain carries TRBV7-9 and TRBJ2-5; D is undetermined. The length of the CDR3 is 14 residues. V was trimmed by 4 bases and J by 0 bases, leaving 9 bases between them. Germline V gene sequence: CDR1 SEHNR, CDR2 FQNEAQ (reference sequence).

The rearrangement uses TRBV18 and TRBJ1-5; TRBD1 matches at 7 bases. The CDR3 length is 14 residues. With V trimmed by 2 bases and J by 4 bases, 2 bases remained unmatched. Germline CDR1 and CDR2: KGHSH and LQKENI. The CDR3 DNA is TGTGCCAGCTCACCAAGGGACAGTAATCAGCCCCAGCATTTT. Protein: CASSPRDSNQPQHF.

The chain recombines TRBV19 with TRBJ2-1; TRBD1 is a possible D gene (7 bases). The CDR3 spans 13 residues. V dropped 6 bases and J dropped 10 bases, with 16 bases sitting between them. Germline V lookup: CDR1 LNHDA, CDR2 SQIVND (reference sequence). This CDR3 is CASSGNRGGEQFF. The CDR3 nucleotides are TGTGCCAGTAGCGGAAACAGGGGAGGCGAGCAGTTCTTC.

The chain employs TRBV7-9 and TRBJ2-3; no clear D gene. V was pared by 5 bases and J by 4 bases, with 4 bases between. This CDR3 has 11 amino acids. Germline CDR1 reads SEHNR; CDR2 reads FQNEAQ (reference sequence). The CDR3 DNA reads TGTGCCAGCAGCCGGGCAGATACGCAGTATTTT. Amino acid sequence: CASSRADTQYF.

This sequence joins TRBV5-4 and TRBJ2-3, with 8 bases that match TRBD2. Trimming took 1 base from V and 3 from J; bases not matched to a gene: 7. The CDR3 spans 16 residues. Germline-derived CDR1 and CDR2 are SGHNT and YYREEE (reference sequence). The CDR3 sequence: CASSLRQRGKTDTQYF. For the CDR3, the DNA is TGTGCCAGCAGCTTGCGTCAGCGGGGGAAGACAGATACGCAGTATTTT.

CDR3 sequence: CASRSGGVSTDTQYF. As DNA, the CDR3 is TGTGCCAGCAGGTCTGGGGGGGTTAGCACAGATACGCAGTATTTT. V usage is TRBV28 and J usage is TRBJ2-3; 7 bases fit TRBD2. The CDR3 length is 15 residues. CDR1 and CDR2 (germline): MDHEN, SYDVKM. Unmatched junction bases numbered 6, after V lost 6 bases and J lost 0 bases.

The chain couples TRBV6-1 to TRBJ2-7; D is possibly TRBD2 (5 bases). The length of the CDR3 is 13 residues. The V gene lost 5 bases and the J gene lost 7 bases, with 15 bases spanning the gap. Per germline, CDR1 MNHNS and CDR2 SASEGT. The CDR3 is CASSLTEAGEQYF. The CDR3 DNA reads TGTGCCAGCAGTCTGACGGAGGCTGGGGAGCAGTACTTC.

V is TRBV6-5 and J is TRBJ2-5; 11 bases are shared with TRBD1. The V gene end was trimmed by 4 bases and the J gene end by 4 bases; junction bases not matched to a gene: 2. The CDR3 length is 14 residues. CDR1 and CDR2 (germline): MNHEY, SVGAGI. CDR3 region: CASSFGTGGETQYF. The CDR3 nucleotides read TGTGCCAGCAGTTTTGGGACAGGGGGAGAGACCCAGTACTTC.

The gene calls are TRBV7-8 and TRBJ2-5; 9 nucleotides agree with TRBD2. Trimming at V came to 1 base and at J to 3 bases, leaving 9 bases not matched to a gene. The CDR3 is 17 residues long. Looked up from germline, CDR1 is SGHVS and CDR2 is FQNEAQ. DNA of the CDR3: TGTGCCAGCAGCTTAGGGGTTACTAGCGGGCTAAAAGAGACCCAGTACTTC. This encodes CASSLGVTSGLKETQYF. The full variable domain, with the rest looked up from reference TRBV7-8 and TRBJ2-5, is GAGVSQSPRYKVAKRGQDVALRCDPISGHVSLFWYQQALGQGPEFLTYFQNEAQLDKSGLPSDRFFAERPEGSVSTLKIQRTQQEDSAVYLCASSLGVTSGLKETQYFGPGTRLLVL.

This sequence joins TRBV9 and TRBJ1-2; tentative D call: TRBD1 (6 bases). Trimming removed 0 bases at V and 5 bases at J, with 26 bases between. There are 19 residues in the CDR3. Per the germline V gene, CDR1 is SGDLS and CDR2 is YYNGEE. The CDR3 coding sequence is TGTGCCAGCAGCGTAGCCCCCAGACAGGCGGATACCCTGAAGTATGGCTACACCTTC. Amino acids: CASSVAPRQADTLKYGYTF. Based on the CDR3 plus reference TRBV9 and TRBJ1-2, the full variable domain is DSGVTQTPKHLITATGQRVTLRCSPRSGDLSVYWYQQSLDQGLQFLIQYYNGEERAKGNILERFSAQQFPDLHSELNLSSLELGDSALYFCASSVAPRQADTLKYGYTFGSGTRLTVV.

The rearrangement joins TRBV5-6 to TRBJ2-5; D possibly corresponds to TRBD2 (6 bases). The CDR3 has 14 amino acids. The germline V and J ends were trimmed by 0 bases and 6 bases, with 12 bases remaining between them. Germline V lookup: CDR1 SGHDT, CDR2 YYEEEE. The CDR3 protein is CASSLGLDLKTQYF. For the CDR3, the DNA is TGTGCCAGCAGCTTGGGACTAGATTTAAAGACCCAGTACTTC.

This chain connects TRBV15 to TRBJ1-1; no definite D call. Looked up from germline, CDR1 is LNHNV and CDR2 is YYDKDF (reference sequence). The V end lost 4 bases, the J end lost 9 bases, and 9 bases lay between the germline ends. The CDR3 has 11 residues. In DNA form, the CDR3 reads TGTGCCACCAGCAATGGGGAGAAAGCTTTCTTT. Translation gives CATSNGEKAFF.

The chain joins TRBV9 to TRBJ1-2, with a possible D match to TRBD1 (5 bases). The CDR3 is 14 amino acids. V lost 3 bases, J lost 4 bases, and 13 bases lay in between. Germline V gene lookup returns CDR1 SGDLS and CDR2 YYNGEE. The CDR3 spells CASSAPGLSYGYTF. CDR3 nucleotides: TGTGCCAGCAGCGCACCGGGACTGAGCTATGGCTACACCTTC.

The chain uses TRBV28 and TRBJ2-5, with D uncertain. The V end was cut by 10 bases, the J end by 5 bases, with 20 bases between. Germline CDR1 is MDHEN and CDR2 is SYDVKM. The CDR3 is 14 residues long. CDR3 residues: CATSGSRLRETQYF. The CDR3 bases are TGTGCCACCTCCGGGTCCCGTCTCCGGGAGACCCAGTACTTC.

The CDR3 DNA sequence: TGCGCCAGCAGAAGGAGCGGGGGGAGGGAGACCCAGTACTTC. Amino acid sequence: CASRRSGGRETQYF. V and J are TRBV5-1 and TRBJ2-5; the match to TRBD2 covers 9 bases. V lost 5 bases and J lost 5; bases outside the gene matches: 7. This CDR3 is 14 amino acids long. Per germline, CDR1 SGHRS and CDR2 YFSETQ. Drawing the rest from reference TRBV5-1 and TRBJ2-5, the complete variable domain is KAGVTQTPRYLIKTRGQQVTLSCSPISGHRSVSWYQQTPGQGLQFLFEYFSETQRNKGNFPGRFSGRQFSNSRSEMNVSTLELGDSALYLCASRRSGGRETQYFGPGTRLLVL.

Turning to this clone: At the DNA level, this CDR3 is encoded by other sequences in the same sample as well. The chain has TRBV6-5 and TRBJ2-5, with 8 bases that match TRBD1. V trimming: 6 bases; J trimming: 1 base; junction bases outside the gene matches: 4. Per the germline V gene, CDR1 is MNHEY and CDR2 is SVGAGI. The CDR3 loop spans 14 amino acids. Here the CDR3 reads CASSRDRIQETQYF. The CDR3 nucleotides are TGTGCCAGCAGCCGGGACAGGATCCAAGAGACCCAGTACTTC.

The rearrangement links TRBV2 to TRBJ1-2; D is possibly TRBD1 (5 bases). The CDR3 totals 14 residues. Per germline, CDR1 SNHLY and CDR2 FYNNEI. The ends were cut back, 1 base at V and 5 bases at J, with 11 bases in the middle. The DNA of the CDR3 is TGTGCCAGCAGTGAAGAACAGGCCCCTTATGGCTACACCTTC. Amino acids: CASSEEQAPYGYTF.